Listed below are T cell receptor beta chains from one sample, sequenced in a study of T cells after yellow fever vaccination. TCRdb reprocessed the 5' RACE reads via MiXCR and lists one record per CDR3 protein. This table holds some 240,000 distinct CDR3 sequences, roughly 4.8% found once. The source was CD4+ T cells sorted from PBMCs, collected on the day of the yellow fever booster vaccination. These receptor sequences come from a man between 18 and 29 years old who received the YFV17D yellow fever vaccine. Each CDR3 is given without its conserved first and last residue. Fields, in order: J gene, V gene, clone size, CDR3 protein. The size entry is marked missing in some rows and otherwise reads once, few, many or a size class.

j_call: TRBJ1-5
v_call: TRBV18
clone_size: few
cdr3_aa: ASSPPGGPDSNQPQH

j_call: TRBJ1-1
v_call: TRBV9
clone_size: few
cdr3_aa: ASRPQGEAF

j_call: TRBJ2-1
v_call: TRBV5-6
clone_size: .
cdr3_aa: ASSREGWLSPRYNEQF

j_call: TRBJ2-1
v_call: TRBV5-1
clone_size: .
cdr3_aa: ASTPGDTNNEQF

j_call: TRBJ1-2
v_call: TRBV20-1
clone_size: .
cdr3_aa: SAREGRGRGYT

j_call: TRBJ2-5
v_call: TRBV7-2
clone_size: many
cdr3_aa: ASSAGNFEAETQY

j_call: TRBJ2-1
v_call: TRBV7-2
clone_size: .
cdr3_aa: ASERSGGEGDGEQF

j_call: TRBJ2-1
v_call: TRBV5-1
clone_size: .
cdr3_aa: GSCLVLAGPGEQF

j_call: TRBJ2-2
v_call: TRBV5-1
clone_size: .
cdr3_aa: ASSIGHADTGELF

j_call: TRBJ2-2
v_call: TRBV19
clone_size: many
cdr3_aa: ASSAGTDTGELF

j_call: TRBJ2-1
v_call: TRBV11-2
clone_size: many
cdr3_aa: ASSLGPGQGNEQF

j_call: TRBJ1-1
v_call: TRBV7-2
clone_size: few
cdr3_aa: ASSLVGVAPEAF

j_call: TRBJ1-2
v_call: TRBV29-1
clone_size: .
cdr3_aa: SVEVGFDYPYGYT

j_call: TRBJ2-1
v_call: TRBV12-3/TRBV12-4
clone_size: .
cdr3_aa: ASGGHSYNEQF

j_call: TRBJ2-3
v_call: TRBV20-1
clone_size: many
cdr3_aa: SVVDRYSLDTQY

j_call: TRBJ2-3
v_call: TRBV6-2/TRBV6-3
clone_size: .
cdr3_aa: ASSYSTSVPTDTQY

j_call: TRBJ2-2
v_call: TRBV5-1
clone_size: few
cdr3_aa: ASSSPTNTGELFF

j_call: TRBJ1-2
v_call: TRBV19
clone_size: .
cdr3_aa: ASQTLQGYGYT

j_call: TRBJ1-1
v_call: TRBV7-2
clone_size: many
cdr3_aa: ASSLTRSTEAF

j_call: TRBJ2-1
v_call: TRBV6-2/TRBV6-3
clone_size: many
cdr3_aa: ASSYYAKGQF

j_call: TRBJ1-2
v_call: TRBV4-3
clone_size: many
cdr3_aa: ASSQDRGHGYT

j_call: TRBJ2-1
v_call: TRBV20-1
clone_size: few
cdr3_aa: SPLSLAGGDYNEQF

j_call: TRBJ2-6
v_call: TRBV7-8
clone_size: .
cdr3_aa: ASSSRTGSGANVLT

j_call: TRBJ1-1
v_call: TRBV6-5
clone_size: .
cdr3_aa: ASSYSSQASTEAF

j_call: TRBJ1-2
v_call: TRBV28
clone_size: .
cdr3_aa: ASSLGQILMRGYT

j_call: TRBJ2-5
v_call: TRBV6-5
clone_size: few
cdr3_aa: ASSYRGGATQY

j_call: TRBJ2-2
v_call: TRBV4-3
clone_size: few
cdr3_aa: ASSQDSSSGRRTGELF

j_call: TRBJ2-7
v_call: TRBV29-1
clone_size: few
cdr3_aa: SVIDPNFSEQY

j_call: TRBJ2-2
v_call: TRBV4-3
clone_size: many
cdr3_aa: ASSRQDTGELF

j_call: TRBJ1-2
v_call: TRBV7-2
clone_size: .
cdr3_aa: ASSLGTPRYGYT

j_call: TRBJ1-2
v_call: TRBV4-1
clone_size: few
cdr3_aa: ASSQPGGDRQGINYGYT

j_call: TRBJ1-6
v_call: TRBV12-3/TRBV12-4
clone_size: .
cdr3_aa: ASSSQGGYSPLH

j_call: TRBJ1-2
v_call: TRBV10-3
clone_size: many
cdr3_aa: AISETQGPEANYGYT

j_call: TRBJ1-1
v_call: TRBV12-3/TRBV12-4
clone_size: .
cdr3_aa: ASSFRTGGTEAF

j_call: TRBJ2-1
v_call: TRBV7-9
clone_size: .
cdr3_aa: ASSYPIGGDEQF

j_call: TRBJ1-3
v_call: TRBV5-1
clone_size: many
cdr3_aa: ASSSPGTEGNTIY

j_call: TRBJ2-5
v_call: TRBV7-2
clone_size: few
cdr3_aa: ASSLGVASGGRGETQY

j_call: TRBJ1-2
v_call: TRBV19
clone_size: few
cdr3_aa: ASKVGDLNGWYGYT

j_call: TRBJ1-1
v_call: TRBV18
clone_size: .
cdr3_aa: ASSGLQGNTEAF